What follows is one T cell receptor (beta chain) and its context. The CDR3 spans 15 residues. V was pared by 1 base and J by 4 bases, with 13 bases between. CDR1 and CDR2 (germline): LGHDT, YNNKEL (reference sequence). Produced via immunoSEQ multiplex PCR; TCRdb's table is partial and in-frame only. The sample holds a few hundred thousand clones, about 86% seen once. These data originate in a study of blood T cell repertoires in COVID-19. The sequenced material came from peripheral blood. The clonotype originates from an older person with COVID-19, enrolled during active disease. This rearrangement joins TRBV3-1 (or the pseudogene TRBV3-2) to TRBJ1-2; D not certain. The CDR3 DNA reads TGTGCCAGCAGCCAAGGGAGAGGGCTTGCCTATGGCTACACCTTC. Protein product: CASSQGRGLAYGYTF.